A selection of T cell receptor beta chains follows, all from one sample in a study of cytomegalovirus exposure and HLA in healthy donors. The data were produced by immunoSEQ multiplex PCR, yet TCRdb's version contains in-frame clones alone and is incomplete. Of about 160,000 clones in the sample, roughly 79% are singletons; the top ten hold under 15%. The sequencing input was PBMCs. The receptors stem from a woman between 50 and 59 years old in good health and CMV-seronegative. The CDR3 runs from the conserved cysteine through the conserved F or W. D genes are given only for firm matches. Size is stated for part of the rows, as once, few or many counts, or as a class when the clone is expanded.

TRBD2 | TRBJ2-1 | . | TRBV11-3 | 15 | CASSLVREGYNEQFF | TGTGCCAGCAGCTTAGTGCGGGAGGGCTACAATGAGCAGTTCTTC
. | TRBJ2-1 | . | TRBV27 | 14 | CASSLNNGYNEQFF | TGTGCCAGCAGTTTAAATAACGGGTACAATGAGCAGTTCTTC
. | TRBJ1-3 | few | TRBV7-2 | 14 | CASGIGGAGNTIYF | TGTGCCAGCGGTATAGGGGGGGCTGGAAACACCATATATTTT
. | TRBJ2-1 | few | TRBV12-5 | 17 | CASGLSRQTSSTNEQFF | TGTGCTAGTGGTTTGTCCCGACAGACTTCTTCGACCAATGAGCAGTTCTTC
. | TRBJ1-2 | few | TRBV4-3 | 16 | CASSQDTTDWDYGYTF | TGCGCCAGCAGCCAAGATACAACGGACTGGGACTATGGCTACACCTTC
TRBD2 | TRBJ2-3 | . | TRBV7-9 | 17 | CASSLGGGAKSTDTQYF | TGTGCCAGCAGCTTAGGCGGGGGGGCCAAGAGTACAGATACGCAGTATTTT
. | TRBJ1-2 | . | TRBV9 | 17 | CASTASDRPSILDGYTF | TGTGCCAGCACCGCTTCTGACAGACCAAGCATACTGGACGGCTACACCTTC
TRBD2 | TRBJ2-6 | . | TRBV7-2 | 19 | CASSLRAPAGYSGANVLTF | TGTGCCAGCAGCTTAAGGGCCCCAGCGGGATACTCTGGGGCCAACGTCCTGACTTTC
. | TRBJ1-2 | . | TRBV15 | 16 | CATSRAGDPQGGGYTF | TGTGCCACCAGCAGGGCGGGGGATCCTCAGGGTGGTGGCTACACCTTC
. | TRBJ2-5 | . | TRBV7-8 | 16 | CASSLDRQANQETQYF | TGTGCCAGCAGCTTAGATAGACAGGCCAACCAAGAGACCCAGTACTTC
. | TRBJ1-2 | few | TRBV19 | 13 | CASSMAGGYGYTF | TGTGCCAGTAGTATGGCAGGAGGCTATGGCTACACCTTC
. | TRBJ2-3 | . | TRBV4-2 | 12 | CASSQESDTQYF | TGTGCCAGCAGCCAAGAGTCTGATACGCAGTATTTT
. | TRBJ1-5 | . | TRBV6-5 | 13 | CASSDNRDQPQHF | TGTGCCAGCAGTGACAACAGGGATCAGCCCCAGCATTTT
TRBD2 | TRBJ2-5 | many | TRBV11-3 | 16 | CASSLRASGSTETQYF | TGTGCCAGCAGCTTAAGGGCCAGCGGGAGCACAGAGACCCAGTACTTC
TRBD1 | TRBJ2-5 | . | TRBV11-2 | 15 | CASSQDRGEQETQYF | TGTGCCAGCAGCCAGGACAGGGGAGAACAAGAGACCCAGTACTTC
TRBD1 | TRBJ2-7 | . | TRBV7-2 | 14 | CASSLARTGAEQYF | TGTGCCAGCAGCTTAGCCCGGACAGGGGCCGAGCAGTACTTC
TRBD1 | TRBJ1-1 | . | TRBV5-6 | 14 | CASSSTGTGGDAFF | TGTGCCAGCAGCTCGACAGGGACAGGGGGGGACGCTTTCTTT
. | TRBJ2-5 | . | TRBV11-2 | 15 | CASSLLGHSAETQYF | TGTGCCAGCAGCTTATTGGGGCACTCAGCGGAGACCCAGTACTTC
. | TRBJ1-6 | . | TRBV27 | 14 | CASSPLTDNSPLHF | TGTGCCAGCAGTCCCCTGACTGATAATTCACCCCTCCACTTT
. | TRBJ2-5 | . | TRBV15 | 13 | CATSRSLQETQYF | TGTGCCACCAGCAGGAGCCTACAAGAGACCCAGTACTTC
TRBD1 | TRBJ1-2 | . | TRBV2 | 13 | CATSGGPNYGYTF | TGTGCCACCTCAGGGGGCCCTAACTATGGCTACACCTTC
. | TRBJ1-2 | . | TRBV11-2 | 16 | CASSLDLGGANYGYTF | TGTGCCAGCAGCTTAGATCTGGGAGGGGCTAACTATGGCTACACCTTC
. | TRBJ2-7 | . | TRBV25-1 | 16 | CASSANRDFRTYEQYF | TGTGCCAGCAGTGCAAACCGGGACTTTCGTACCTACGAGCAGTACTTC
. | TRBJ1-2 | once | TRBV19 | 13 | CASSIGPRGGYTF | TGTGCCAGTAGTATAGGGCCCCGGGGTGGCTACACCTTC
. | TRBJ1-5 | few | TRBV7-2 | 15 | CASSLSGGGGQPQHF | TGTGCCAGCAGCTTATCCGGCGGGGGCGGGCAGCCCCAGCATTTT
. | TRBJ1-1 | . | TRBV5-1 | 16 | CASSLVQGRANTEAFF | TGCGCCAGCAGCTTGGTCCAGGGGAGGGCGAACACTGAAGCTTTCTTT
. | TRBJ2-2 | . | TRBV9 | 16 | CASSTQPDSGTGELFF | TGTGCCAGCAGCACCCAACCGGACAGTGGCACCGGGGAGCTGTTTTTT